This TCR beta chain emerged from a study of beta chain features in type 1 diabetes. Whole-study results and caveats: Patients with type 1 diabetes carried fewer insertions and had more deletions at their VDJ junctions. Type 1 diabetes patients showed a moderate but significant shortening of TCRB CDR3s in all four CD4+ subsets.

CDR3 length equals 17 residues. V was clipped by 1 base and J by 9 bases; unmatched bases: 9. Germline CDR1 is SGHRS and CDR2 is YFSETQ. TCRB transcripts that were expressed got sequenced, as all of the isolated RNA had been reverse transcribed. Method: immunoSEQ multiplex PCR; TCRdb's copy keeps in-frame clones and lacks some. The repertoire holds 600,000 to 750,000 clones, with roughly 12% as singletons. As regards this clone: Its antigen is currently unknown.

V and J are TRBV5-1 and TRBJ2-1; 14 bases map to TRBD2. Sequencing input: naive CD4+ T cells from blood. The clonotype comes from a man aged 25 to 40 with type 1 diabetes. CDR3 nucleotide sequence: TGCGCCAGCAGCTTGCAAGGGACTAGCGGGGGTATAAGTGAGCAGTTCTTC. It yields the protein CASSLQGTSGGISEQFF.